A single T cell receptor (beta chain) is shown here with its context. The sample belongs to a study of blood T cell repertoires in COVID-19. Study context: Samples representing acute and convalescent COVID-19 were sourced from the United States, Italy and Spain.

Measured with immunoSEQ multiplex PCR; TCRdb has only the in-frame clones, and not every one. The sample lists under 250,000 clones, roughly 80% occurring once. The germline CDR1 and CDR2 sequences are SEHNR and FQNEAQ (reference sequence). Trimming pared 7 bases from V and 4 bases from J, leaving 11 bases between. The CDR3 is 13 residues long. The sample taken for sequencing was peripheral blood. This TCR was recovered from a man aged 50 or older with active or convalescent COVID-19. The gene calls are TRBV7-9 and TRBJ1-5; D is ambiguous. The CDR3 DNA follows: TGTGCCAGCACGCGGGAGGGAAATCAGCCCCAGCATTTT. Residues: CASTREGNQPQHF.